This T cell receptor beta chain was obtained from a study of blood T cell repertoires in COVID-19. Germline loops: CDR1 SGHTA, CDR2 FQGNSA. This CDR3 region has 18 residues. V dropped 2 bases and J dropped 4 bases, with 21 bases sitting between them. In the original analysis: Estimates of nucleated cell counts were drawn from the amplification of reference gene primers. Profiled with immunoSEQ multiplex PCR; TCRdb holds only in-frame clones, not every one. Clone size and V and J calls were adopted from that table, with D and trimming inferred from the DNA. The sample lists around 130,000 clones; 85% to 90% were seen once.

What was sequenced was peripheral blood. The receptor was isolated from a man aged 50-59 years with active or convalescent COVID-19. The J gene is TRBJ1-5, the V gene TRBV7-2; tentatively, D is TRBD1 (6 bases). The CDR3 sequence is CASSLMKGSGQGNQPQHF. CDR3 coding DNA: TGTGCCAGCAGCTTAATGAAAGGGAGTGGGCAGGGGAATCAGCCCCAGCATTTT.